Ten or more counts support the clone carrying this T cell receptor (beta chain). Its antigen is not known. The TCRbeta library was prepared with unique molecular identifiers. From the PCR reads, TCRdb called clonotypes with MiXCR, one entry per CDR3 protein. The sample records fewer than 250,000 distinct CDR3 sequences, around 7.8% being singletons. V lost 4 bases, J lost 3 bases, and 9 bases stayed unmatched. The CDR3 has 15 residues. Germline lookup yields CDR1 SGHRS and CDR2 YFSETQ. This specimen belongs to a study of T-cell reconstitution after alpha-beta-depleted transplantation in children. Study findings and constraints: Among T cells one year after transplant, newly produced cells accounted for most counts and diversity. Reportedly, roughly two months post-transplant, alpha-beta T cells arose from several hundred expanded graft clones.

The clonotype originates from a male patient younger than 18 who had a stem cell transplant for acute lymphoblastic leukemia, so the T cells may come from the graft donor. This chain connects TRBV5-1 to TRBJ2-7, with TRBD1 matching over 8 bases. Sequenced material: PBMCs, mostly from graft donor cells, taken 180 days after TCRalphabeta/CD19-depleted stem cell transplant. DNA for the CDR3: TGCGCCAGCAGCGCGCCGGGACAGGACATCTACGAGCAGTACTTC. Translated: CASSAPGQDIYEQYF.